This T cell receptor (beta chain) was retrieved from a study of graft-versus-host responses after intestinal transplantation. The wider study: Recipients got multivisceral, liver-intestinal, or isolated intestinal transplants. The recipients all started with anti-thymocyte globulin induction and then took tacrolimus and steroids for 2 to 3 years.

The sample holds one count of this clone. Its cognate antigen is unknown. Trimming removed 5 bases from V and 5 bases from J; junction bases left unmatched: 9. The CDR3 is made up of 15 amino acids. Per the germline V gene, CDR1 is MGHRA and CDR2 is YSYEKL. Study findings and constraints: Early post-transplant HvG declines tracked with peak circulating GvH clone levels.

Measured with immunoSEQ multiplex PCR; TCRdb has only the in-frame clones, and not every one. The table includes 85,000 to 90,000 clones, more than 90% detected once. The source material was unstimulated CD4+ T cells sorted from spleen or lymph node cells, sampled before intestinal transplant. The V gene is TRBV4-1, the J gene TRBJ2-7; TRBD1 agrees at 10 bases. This sequence was found in a human donor who received an intestinal transplant. Here the CDR3 reads CASSIPGQGWHEQYF. The CDR3 DNA reads TGCGCCAGCAGCATCCCGGGACAGGGGTGGCACGAGCAGTACTTC.